This passage covers 27 T cell receptor beta chains from one sample sequenced in a study of monozygotic twins with inflammatory bowel disease. TCRdb reprocessed the 5' RACE reads and reports one entry per CDR3 protein, with no DNA. This table lists over 90,000 distinct CDR3 sequences. The sequenced sample consisted of blood. Receptor source: a human donor with ulcerative colitis or Crohn's disease, or a healthy co-twin of an affected twin (not recorded which).

J is TRBJ1-4 and V is TRBV6-6. Germline values: CDR1 MNHNY, CDR2 SVGAGI (reference sequence). The CDR3 spans 12 residues. The CDR3 loop reads CASSWVNEKLFF.

The chain is built from TRBV24-1 and TRBJ2-3. Germline CDR1 reads KGHDR; CDR2 reads SFDVKD. This CDR3 has 13 amino acids. The CDR3 reads CATSEGLTDTQYF.

J is TRBJ2-7 and V is TRBV6-2 or TRBV6-3; the D gene TCRdb calls, TRBD1, cannot be checked with no DNA. This CDR3 contains 16 residues. CDR1 MNHEY and CDR2 SVGEGT come from the germline V gene. CDR3: CASSWGRGLRSYEQYF.

The chain is built from TRBV27 and TRBJ2-5; the TCRdb call, TRBD2, lacks DNA for checking. The CDR3 contains 14 residues. Germline loops: CDR1 MNHEY, CDR2 SMNVEV (reference sequence). This CDR3 reads CASSLVAAQETQYF.

The chain carries TRBV11-3 and TRBJ2-7; TCRdb outputs TRBD2, but without DNA this stays unchecked. CDR3 size: 14 residues. Germline V gene lookup returns CDR1 SGHNT and CDR2 YENEEA. CDR3 residues: CASSSPAGGYEQYF.

V usage is TRBV5-1 and J usage is TRBJ1-1. The CDR3 is 14 amino acids. Germline loops: CDR1 SGHRS, CDR2 YFSETQ. The CDR3 region is CASSWGLGPTEAFF. Supplemented by reference TRBV5-1 and TRBJ1-1, the full variable domain reads KAGVTQTPRYLIKTRGQQVTLSCSPISGHRSVSWYQQTPGQGLQFLFEYFSETQRNKGNFPGRFSGRQFSNSRSEMNVSTLELGDSALYLCASSWGLGPTEAFFGQGTRLTVV.

The chain has TRBV28 and TRBJ1-1. CDR3 length: 15 amino acids. Germline V lookup: CDR1 MDHEN, CDR2 SYDVKM. CDR3 loop: CASTELGISNTEAFF.

V is TRBV2 and J is TRBJ2-2; the TCRdb call, TRBD1, lacks DNA for checking. The CDR3 consists of 15 residues. CDR1 is SNHLY and CDR2 is FYNNEI in the germline V gene. CDR3 sequence: CASSPRSIWEGELFF.

The chain carries TRBV4-1 and TRBJ1-5. Germline values: CDR1 MGHRA, CDR2 YSYEKL. This CDR3 is 17 amino acids long. The CDR3 loop is CASRLTPGSHSNQPQHF.

The chain employs TRBV18 and TRBJ2-6; no DNA is available, so the TRBD1 call from TCRdb remains unchecked. The CDR3 is 15 amino acids. The germline CDR1 and CDR2 sequences are KGHSH and LQKENI. CDR3 amino acids: CASSHDRAGANVLTF.

The rearrangement uses TRBV20-1 and TRBJ2-3; TCRdb's D call of TRBD2 is untestable without DNA. This CDR3 is built from 15 residues. Germline-derived CDR1 and CDR2 are DFQATT and SNEGSKA (reference sequence). CDR3 loop: CSARESTSPRDTQYF.

The chain employs TRBV18 and TRBJ2-2. The CDR3 contains 16 residues. Germline-derived CDR1 and CDR2 are KGHSH and LQKENI. The CDR3 sequence: CASSQRMPGSTGELFF.

The chain has TRBV29-1 and TRBJ1-1; TCRdb lists TRBD1, though no DNA is available to test this call. This CDR3 contains 14 residues. Germline V gene data show CDR1 as SQVTM and CDR2 as ANQGSEA. This CDR3 reads CSVGFGQGATEAFF.

This chain uses TRBV4-1 with TRBJ1-3. From germline, CDR1 is MGHRA and CDR2 YSYEKL. The CDR3 spans 17 residues. The CDR3 sequence: CASSRQGLIISGNTIYF.

The CDR3 sequence: CATSSRLAGSSYEQYF. The chain links TRBV15 to TRBJ2-7; lacking DNA, the TRBD2 call made by TCRdb goes unchecked. The CDR3 covers 16 residues. CDR1 is LNHNV and CDR2 is YYDKDF in the germline V gene (reference sequence).

The chain couples TRBV15 to TRBJ2-3. Germline V lookup: CDR1 LNHNV, CDR2 YYDKDF (reference sequence). CDR3 size: 16 residues. The CDR3 protein is CATSRSGKTSTDTQYF. The variable domain in full, completed from reference TRBV15 and TRBJ2-3, reads DAMVIQNPRYQVTQFGKPVTLSCSQTLNHNVMYWYQQKSSQAPKLLFHYYDKDFNNEADTPDNFQSRRPNTSFCFLDIRSPGLGDTAMYLCATSRSGKTSTDTQYFGPGTRLTVL.

The CDR3 sequence is CSARDRQGPGLRAFF. V is TRBV20-1 and J is TRBJ1-1. The CDR3 is 15 amino acids. Per germline, CDR1 DFQATT and CDR2 SNEGSKA (reference sequence).

The rearrangement uses TRBV6-5 and TRBJ1-6. Germline assignment: CDR1 MNHEY and CDR2 SVGAGI. This CDR3 contains 12 residues. The CDR3 loop is CASSYSNSPLHF.

The chain carries TRBV5-1 and TRBJ2-2; TCRdb proposes TRBD1, but this gene call is untestable without DNA. Per germline, CDR1 SGHRS and CDR2 YFSETQ. This CDR3 has 15 amino acids. The CDR3 loop is CASRGAGMNSGELFF. Complete variable domain (other parts from reference TRBV5-1 and TRBJ2-2): KAGVTQTPRYLIKTRGQQVTLSCSPISGHRSVSWYQQTPGQGLQFLFEYFSETQRNKGNFPGRFSGRQFSNSRSEMNVSTLELGDSALYLCASRGAGMNSGELFFGEGSRLTVL.

This chain links TRBV11-2 with TRBJ1-6; the D call from TCRdb, TRBD1, cannot be confirmed without DNA. The CDR3 is made up of 16 amino acids. Germline V gene lookup returns CDR1 SGHAT and CDR2 FQNNGV. The CDR3 is CASSLSKGADNSPLHF. The entire variable domain, with the rest obtained from reference TRBV11-2 and TRBJ1-6, is as follows: EAGVAQSPRYKIIEKRQSVAFWCNPISGHATLYWYQQILGQGPKLLIQFQNNGVVDDSQLPKDRFSAERLKGVDSTLKIQPAKLEDSAVYLCASSLSKGADNSPLHFGNGTRLTVT.

The V and J genes are TRBV18 and TRBJ2-1. Germline loops: CDR1 KGHSH, CDR2 LQKENI. The CDR3 runs 13 residues. The CDR3 protein is CASSPIMGNEQFF.

The gene calls are TRBV6-5 and TRBJ2-1; TCRdb picks TRBD2, but there is no DNA to check that call. Germline lookup yields CDR1 MNHEY and CDR2 SVGAGI. The CDR3 has 19 amino acids. CDR3 protein: CASSYGRQGAGLARGEQFF.

The J gene is TRBJ1-5, the V gene TRBV18; TCRdb's D gene call, TRBD1, goes unchecked for lack of DNA. From germline, CDR1 is KGHSH and CDR2 LQKENI. The length of the CDR3 is 16 residues. The CDR3 spells CASSPDSGDGSQPQHF. Full variable domain (rest looked up from reference TRBV18 and TRBJ1-5): NAGVMQNPRHLVRRRGQEARLRCSPMKGHSHVYWYRQLPEEGLKFMVYLQKENIIDESGMPKERFSAEFPKEGPSILRIQQVVRGDSAAYFCASSPDSGDGSQPQHFGDGTRLSIL.

The chain uses TRBV29-1 and TRBJ1-3; TCRdb selects TRBD1, and the lack of DNA leaves this call unchecked. The CDR3 runs to 17 residues. The germline CDR1 and CDR2 sequences are SQVTM and ANQGSEA. The CDR3 is CSAVARQGPTGLNTIYF.

V usage is TRBV5-1 and J usage is TRBJ2-1; the D call from TCRdb, TRBD2, cannot be confirmed without DNA. CDR1 is SGHRS and CDR2 is YFSETQ in the germline V gene. The CDR3 extends over 14 amino acids. Here the CDR3 reads CASSLGTSGATGFF.

The chain combines TRBV4-2 with TRBJ2-1; TCRdb calls TRBD2, which cannot be checked without DNA. Germline CDR1 reads LGHNA; CDR2 reads YNFKEQ. CDR3 length: 17 residues. CDR3 sequence: CASSQDATSGSYNEQFF.

This sequence joins TRBV3-1 and TRBJ2-1; the TCRdb call, TRBD2, lacks DNA for checking. The germline V gene has CDR1 LGHDT and CDR2 YNNKEL (reference sequence). CDR3 size: 16 residues. CDR3 sequence reads: CASSQPFSGSYNEQFF.